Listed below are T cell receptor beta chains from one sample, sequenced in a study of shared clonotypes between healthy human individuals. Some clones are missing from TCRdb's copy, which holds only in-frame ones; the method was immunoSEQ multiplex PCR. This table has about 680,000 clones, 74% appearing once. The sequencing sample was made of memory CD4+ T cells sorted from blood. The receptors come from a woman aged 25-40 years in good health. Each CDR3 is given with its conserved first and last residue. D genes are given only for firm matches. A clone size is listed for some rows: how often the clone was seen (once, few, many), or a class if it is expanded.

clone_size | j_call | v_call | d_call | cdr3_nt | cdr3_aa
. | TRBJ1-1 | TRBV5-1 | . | TGCGCCAGCAGCCTCCAAGCCGGGGGGGACACTGAAGCTTTCTTT | CASSLQAGGDTEAFF
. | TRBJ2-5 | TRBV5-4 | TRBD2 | TGTGCCAGCAGCTTTGGGGGGGGTGGCCGAGAGACCCAGTACTTC | CASSFGGGGRETQYF
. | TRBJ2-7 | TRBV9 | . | TGTGCCAGCAGCATGACCTACGAGCAGTACTTC | CASSMTYEQYF
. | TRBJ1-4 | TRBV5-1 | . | TGCGCCAGCAGCTTGGGACAGACGCGGGGCGAAAAACTGTTTTTT | CASSLGQTRGEKLFF
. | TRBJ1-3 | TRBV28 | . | TGTGCCAGCAGTGCCATCCTGAGCTCTGGAAACACCATATATTTT | CASSAILSSGNTIYF
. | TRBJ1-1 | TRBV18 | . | TGTGCCAGCTCAGGTCGGGCAGCCCAGAACACTGAAGCTTTCTTT | CASSGRAAQNTEAFF
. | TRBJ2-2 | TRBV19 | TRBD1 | TGTGCCAGTAGTGGACAGGGGGTGTGGACCGGGGAGCTGTTTTTT | CASSGQGVWTGELFF
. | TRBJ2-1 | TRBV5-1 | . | TGCGCCAGCAGCTATCAGGCCGTTGAGGGTGAGCAGTTCTTC | CASSYQAVEGEQFF
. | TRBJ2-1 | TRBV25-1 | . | TGTGCCAGCAGTGATGGAGCGGACTCCTACAATGAGCAGTTCTTC | CASSDGADSYNEQFF
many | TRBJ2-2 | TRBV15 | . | TGTGCCACCAGCAGAGAGTACACCGGGGAGCTGTTTTTT | CATSREYTGELFF
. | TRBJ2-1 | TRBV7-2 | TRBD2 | TGTGCCAGCACAGCGGGGGGAAGCTCCTACAATGAGCAGTTCTTC | CASTAGGSSYNEQFF
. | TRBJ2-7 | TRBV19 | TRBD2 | TGTGCCAGTAGTATAAGTCCACTAGCGGGAAGGCTCGAGCAGTACTTC | CASSISPLAGRLEQYF
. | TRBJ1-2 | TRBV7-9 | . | TGTGCCAGCAGCTTAGTGTCGGTGGGATATGGCTACACCTTC | CASSLVSVGYGYTF
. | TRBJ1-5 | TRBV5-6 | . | TGTGCCAGCAGCTTGGCCAAAGGGTACGGTCAGCCCCAGCATTTT | CASSLAKGYGQPQHF
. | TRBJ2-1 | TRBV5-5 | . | TGTGCCAGCAGCTTGGACGCGGACTACAATGAGCAGTTCTTC | CASSLDADYNEQFF
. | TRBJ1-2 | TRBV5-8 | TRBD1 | TGTGCCAGCAGCCCGTTTTACAGGGGGCGGAATGGCTACACCTTC | CASSPFYRGRNGYTF
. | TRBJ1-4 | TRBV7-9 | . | TGTGCCAGCAGCCCCCCCGGGAACCGTGCTAATGAAAAACTGTTTTTT | CASSPPGNRANEKLFF
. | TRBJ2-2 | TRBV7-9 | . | TGTGCCAGCAGCTTTGGAGGGCCGAACACCGGGGAGCTGTTTTTT | CASSFGGPNTGELFF
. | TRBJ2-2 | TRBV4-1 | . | TGCGCCAGCAGCCAAGGGGGGGACACCGGGGAGCTGTTTTTT | CASSQGGDTGELFF
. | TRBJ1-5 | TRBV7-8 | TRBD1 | TGTGCCAGCAGCTTAGCGACAGGGGGCAATCAGCCCCAGCATTTT | CASSLATGGNQPQHF
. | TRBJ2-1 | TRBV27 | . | TGTGCCAGCAGTCTTACTGGACGGGGGGCGACACACAATGAGCAGTTCTTC | CASSLTGRGATHNEQFF
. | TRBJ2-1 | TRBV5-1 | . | TGCGCCAGCAGCTTGGCGAGTGGCTCCTACAATGAGCAGTTCTTC | CASSLASGSYNEQFF
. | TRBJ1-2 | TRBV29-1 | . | TGCAGCGTTGACGGCCGGGCCCAGGTTACTAACTATGGCTACACCTTC | CSVDGRAQVTNYGYTF
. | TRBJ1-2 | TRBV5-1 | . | TGCGCCAGCAGCCGGTCGGGTGACGACGGCTACACCTTC | CASSRSGDDGYTF
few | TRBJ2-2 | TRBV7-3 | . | TGTGCCAGCAGGCCGAGGCTAGCGAGCGGGGAGCTGTTTTTT | CASRPRLASGELFF
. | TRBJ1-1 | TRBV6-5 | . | TGTGCCAGCTCCCTAAGGAGCGGGAACACTGAAGCTTTCTTT | CASSLRSGNTEAFF
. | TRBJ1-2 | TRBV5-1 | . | TGCGCCAGCAGCAGGGATCTTCAGCGATCTAACTATGGCTACACCTTC | CASSRDLQRSNYGYTF
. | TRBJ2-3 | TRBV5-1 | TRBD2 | TGCGCCAGCAGCTTAGGGATAGCGGGAGTAGATACGCAGTATTTT | CASSLGIAGVDTQYF
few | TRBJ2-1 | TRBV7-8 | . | TGTGCCAGCAGCGCCTACTCGGGACATAGCAGCAATGAGCAGTTCTTC | CASSAYSGHSSNEQFF
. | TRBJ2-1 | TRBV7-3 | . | TGTGCCAGCAGCTCGAGACCCCCCAATGAGCAGTTCTTC | CASSSRPPNEQFF
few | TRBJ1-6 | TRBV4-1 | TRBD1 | TGCGCCAGCAGCCAAGACCCCCCGGACAGGGGGAATTCACCCCTCCACTTT | CASSQDPPDRGNSPLHF
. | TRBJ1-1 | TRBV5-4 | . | TGTGCCAGCAGCTCCGGGATACAGAGGAACACTGAAGCTTTCTTT | CASSSGIQRNTEAFF
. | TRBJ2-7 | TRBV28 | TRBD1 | TGTGCCAGCAGTTTAGACAGGGGGTACGAGCAGTACTTC | CASSLDRGYEQYF
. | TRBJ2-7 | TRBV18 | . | TGTGCCAGCTCACCATCCCAGCCTGAGGAGCAGTACTTC | CASSPSQPEEQYF
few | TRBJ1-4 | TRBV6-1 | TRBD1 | TGTGCCAGCCGGGGACAGTTTAATGAAAAACTGTTTTTT | CASRGQFNEKLFF
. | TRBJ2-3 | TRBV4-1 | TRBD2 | TGCGCCAGCAGCCCCAGGACTAGCGGGAGGGGCACAGATACGCAGTATTTT | CASSPRTSGRGTDTQYF
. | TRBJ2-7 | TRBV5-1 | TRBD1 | TGCGCCAGCAGCGCCACCCGGGACAGCTCCTACGAGCAGTACTTC | CASSATRDSSYEQYF
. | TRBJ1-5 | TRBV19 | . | TGTGCCAGTAGTGTCCCCAGATTATCTGGGAATCAGCCCCAGCATTTT | CASSVPRLSGNQPQHF
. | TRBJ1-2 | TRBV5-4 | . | TGTGCCAGCAGCTTGGAAAGGGTTAAAGGCTACACCTTC | CASSLERVKGYTF
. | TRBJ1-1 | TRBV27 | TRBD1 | TGTGCCAGCAGGCTAGACAGGGGGGTCGGTGAAGCTTTCTTT | CASRLDRGVGEAFF
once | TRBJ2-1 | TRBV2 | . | TGTGCCAGCAGTGATAGGCTGAGGGCCTACAATGAGCAGTTCTTC | CASSDRLRAYNEQFF
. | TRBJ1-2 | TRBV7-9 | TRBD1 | TGTGCCAGCAACCCTCAGGGGGGGGATGGCTACACCTTC | CASNPQGGDGYTF
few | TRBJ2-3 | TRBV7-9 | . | TGTGCCAGCAGCAGGGCCCAGTCACCTGATACGCAGTATTTT | CASSRAQSPDTQYF
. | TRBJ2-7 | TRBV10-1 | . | TGCGCCAGCAGTGACGGGACTCCTTACGAGCAGTACTTC | CASSDGTPYEQYF
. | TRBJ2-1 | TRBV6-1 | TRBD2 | TGTGCCAGCAGGCTAGCGGGATACAATGAGCAGTTCTTC | CASRLAGYNEQFF
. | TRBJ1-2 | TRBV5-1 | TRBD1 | TGCGCCAGCAGCTTGGAGTCAGGGGGAAGTCTGGACTACACCTTC | CASSLESGGSLDYTF
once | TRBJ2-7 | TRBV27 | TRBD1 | TGTGCCAGCAGTTTTAAGACAGGGGGCTTCTACGAGCAGTACTTC | CASSFKTGGFYEQYF
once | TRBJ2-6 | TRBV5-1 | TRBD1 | TGCGCCAGCAGCCAGGGGGCAGAGGCCAACGTCCTGACTTTC | CASSQGAEANVLTF
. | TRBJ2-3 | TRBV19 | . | TGTGCCAGTACCCTCAGGGGCACAGATACGCAGTATTTT | CASTLRGTDTQYF
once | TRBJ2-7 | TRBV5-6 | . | TGTGCCAGCAGCAACCAAGTCTCGTACGAGCAGTACTTC | CASSNQVSYEQYF
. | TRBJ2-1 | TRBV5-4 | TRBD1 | TGTGCCAGCAGCTCGCCGGGACAGGGGAACAATGAGCAGTTCTTC | CASSSPGQGNNEQFF
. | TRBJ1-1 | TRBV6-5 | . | TGTGCCAGCAGTTACCTGACAGGCACTGAAGCTTTCTTT | CASSYLTGTEAFF